Presented here are 24 T cell receptor beta chains from one specimen sequenced in a study of shared clonotypes between healthy human individuals (dated by TCRdb to 2018 to 2020). Libraries were constructed by the immunoSEQ multiplex PCR assay. The source is immuneACCESS, and TCRdb retained only in-frame sequences with V and J called. Part of the clones is not carried over; for the studies checked, unresolved V genes explain less than half of this, and the remainder is unexplained. Counted in this sample were about 2.3 million clones; 85% to 95% of them appeared once. The top ten hold around 0.35% of the sample. Sequencing input: naive CD4+ T cells from PBMCs. Sample cell subset or site, as interpreted from the label and publication: CD45RA+ positively selected. These receptors were obtained from a man aged 18 to 30 in good health. Some clones in this sample may be carry-over from other donors' samples.

The gene calls are TRBV6-1 and TRBJ2-3, with D possibly TRBD1 on 6 matching bases. Trimming cost V 8 bases and J 3 bases, with 12 bases left between them. The CDR3 loop spans 13 amino acids. Germline V CDR1 and CDR2: MNHNS, SASEGT. CDR3 sequence reads: CASQSRGTDTQYF. The CDR3 DNA follows: TGTGCCAGCCAAAGCAGGGGTACAGATACGCAGTATTTT.

This chain joins TRBV4-3 and TRBJ2-7; D unresolved. The CDR3 spans 14 residues. V dropped 0 bases and J dropped 3 bases, with 9 bases sitting between them. Germline assignment: CDR1 LGHNA and CDR2 YSLEER. CDR3 region: CASSQDHVGYEQYF. CDR3 sequence (DNA): TGCGCCAGCAGCCAAGACCACGTAGGCTACGAGCAGTACTTC.

This rearrangement joins TRBV4-1 to TRBJ2-3, with no clear D. Germline-derived CDR1 and CDR2 are MGHRA and YSYEKL. V lost 0 bases, J lost 0 bases, and 13 bases lay in between. There are 17 residues in the CDR3. CDR3 protein: CASSQDDGFSSTDTQYF. CDR3 DNA: TGCGCCAGCAGCCAAGACGATGGCTTCTCTAGCACAGATACGCAGTATTTT.

CDR3 in amino acids: CAWSSTGYTGGYTF. The CDR3 DNA follows: TGTGCCTGGAGCTCTACAGGGTATACGGGAGGCTACACCTTC. The chain combines TRBV30 with TRBJ1-2, with D possibly being TRBD1 (6 bases). The V end was cut by 3 bases, the J end by 8 bases, with 19 bases between. The CDR3 spans 14 residues. Per the germline V gene, CDR1 is GTSNPN and CDR2 is SVGIG (reference sequence).

V gene TRBV9 combines with J gene TRBJ2-3; TRBD2 matches 10 bases. The trim removed 1 base at V and 7 bases at J, leaving 6 bases unmatched. The length of the CDR3 is 15 residues. Germline V gene sequence: CDR1 SGDLS, CDR2 YYNGEE. The CDR3 DNA sequence: TGTGCCAGCAGCGTACTAGCGGGAGTGGTGAATACGCAGTATTTT. It encodes CASSVLAGVVNTQYF. Complete variable domain (other parts from reference TRBV9 and TRBJ2-3): DSGVTQTPKHLITATGQRVTLRCSPRSGDLSVYWYQQSLDQGLQFLIQYYNGEERAKGNILERFSAQQFPDLHSELNLSSLELGDSALYFCASSVLAGVVNTQYFGPGTRLTVL.

CDR3 amino acids: CASSIGTSTDTQYF. In nucleotides, the CDR3 is TGTGCCAGTAGTATAGGGACTTCCACAGATACGCAGTATTTT. The chain recombines TRBV19 with TRBJ2-3; D is possibly TRBD2 (5 bases). The CDR3 covers 14 residues. Trimming stripped 1 base from V and 2 bases from J, with 7 bases between. Germline CDR1 is LNHDA and CDR2 is SQIVND (reference sequence).

The CDR3 region has the DNA TGCGCCAGCAGCTTTGTCCGTGATACGCAGTATTTT. It encodes CASSFVRDTQYF. The chain recombines TRBV5-1 with TRBJ2-3; D unresolved. CDR1 SGHRS and CDR2 YFSETQ come from the germline V gene. CDR3 length: 12 amino acids. V lost 2 bases, J lost 6 bases, and 7 bases lay in between.

The V and J genes are TRBV5-1 and TRBJ2-1, with D perhaps matching TRBD2 (6 bases). The V gene lost 2 bases and the J gene lost 5 bases, with 17 bases spanning the gap. CDR1 is SGHRS, CDR2 YFSETQ, per germline. The CDR3 contains 16 residues. The CDR3 reads CASSFGRTGLHNEQFF. The CDR3 DNA is TGCGCCAGCAGCTTCGGGCGGACGGGACTCCACAATGAGCAGTTCTTC.

The genes are TRBV28 and TRBJ2-7; a weak D match, TRBD1 (6 bases). Germline CDR1 and CDR2: MDHEN and SYDVKM. The V gene lost 8 bases and the J gene lost 5 bases, with 13 bases spanning the gap. This CDR3 has 12 amino acids. CDR3 in DNA: TGTGCCAGCGGGGCAGGGGTAAACGAGCAGTACTTC. Protein sequence: CASGAGVNEQYF.

The rearrangement joins TRBV6-1 to TRBJ2-2; D may correspond to TRBD1 or TRBD2 (5 bases each). V was cut by 2 bases and J by 1 base, with 14 bases left in between. The CDR3 contains 17 residues. Germline CDR1 MNHNS, CDR2 SASEGT. The CDR3 DNA sequence: TGTGCCAGCAGTGAAATGGGGGTTCGACAGAACACCGGGGAGCTGTTTTTT. It is translated as CASSEMGVRQNTGELFF.

The chain uses TRBV5-1 and TRBJ1-2, with 8 bases lining up with TRBD1. Trimming removed 0 bases from V and 4 bases from J; junction bases left unmatched: 5. The CDR3 spans 15 residues. Germline V CDR1 and CDR2: SGHRS, YFSETQ. CDR3 coding DNA: TGCGCCAGCAGCTTGGTGCCAGGGGGCAGCTATGGCTACACCTTC. It translates to CASSLVPGGSYGYTF.

The V call is TRBV28, the J call TRBJ1-2; D is perhaps TRBD1 (6 bases). Looked up from germline, CDR1 is MDHEN and CDR2 is SYDVKM. The CDR3 loop spans 16 amino acids. Trimming took off 1 base at V and 2 bases at J, with 14 bases between the two ends. The CDR3 reads CASSLFDRRQNYGYTF. CDR3 in DNA: TGTGCCAGCAGTTTATTCGACAGGCGCCAAAACTATGGCTACACCTTC.

V is TRBV5-4 and J is TRBJ1-2; 11 nucleotides line up with TRBD1. Germline V gives CDR1 SGHNT, CDR2 YYREEE (reference sequence). This CDR3 contains 17 residues. With V trimmed by 5 bases and J by 3 bases, 12 bases remained unmatched. The CDR3 reads CASRMDRGRSRDYGYTF. The CDR3 region has the DNA TGTGCCAGCAGAATGGACAGGGGGCGGTCAAGGGACTATGGCTACACCTTC.

The CDR3 DNA is TGTGCCACCAGCAGCGACAGGGGAAGGGGTCAGCCCCAGCATTTT. It is translated as CATSSDRGRGQPQHF. The chain carries TRBV15 and TRBJ1-5; 8 bases align to TRBD1. Germline CDR1 is LNHNV and CDR2 is YYDKDF (reference sequence). The CDR3 is 15 amino acids. V lost 3 bases, J lost 6 bases, and 7 bases stayed unmatched.

This clone was seen only once. V gene TRBV5-1 combines with J gene TRBJ1-1; D perhaps matches TRBD1 (6 bases). This CDR3 is built from 14 residues. V lost 4 bases and J 7 bases, leaving 17 bases between the germline ends. CDR1 is SGHRS and CDR2 is YFSETQ in the germline V gene. The CDR3 sequence is CASSPASGGFEAFF. In DNA form, the CDR3 reads TGCGCCAGCAGCCCGGCGAGTGGGGGCTTTGAAGCTTTCTTT.

J is TRBJ1-1 and V is TRBV15; no clear D gene. The CDR3 runs 14 residues. Germline V CDR1 and CDR2: LNHNV, YYDKDF (reference sequence). Trimming took 0 bases from V and 10 from J, leaving 15 bases between them. The CDR3 region has the DNA TGTGCCACCAGCAGAGATCTCGAGCGAATCGGAGCTTTCTTT. Protein sequence: CATSRDLERIGAFF.

The rearrangement uses TRBV6-1 and TRBJ2-7, with D perhaps matching TRBD1 (6 bases). Germline assignment: CDR1 MNHNS and CDR2 SASEGT. This CDR3 has 13 amino acids. V lost 3 bases and J lost 6, with 12 bases in between. CDR3 sequence: CASSDRTDGEQYF. For the CDR3, the DNA is TGTGCCAGCAGTGATAGGACAGACGGCGAGCAGTACTTC.

The V call is TRBV25-1, the J call TRBJ2-1; 8 positions match TRBD1. V lost 4 bases to trimming and J lost 12 bases; unmatched junction nucleotides: 14. There are 15 residues in the CDR3. Germline V lookup: CDR1 MGHDK, CDR2 SYGVNS. The CDR3 DNA follows: TGTGCCAGCAGTGGGACCGGGACAGGCCACCCCGGGCAGTTCTTC. Its translation: CASSGTGTGHPGQFF.

The chain carries TRBV30 and TRBJ2-3, with TRBD1 as a possible D gene (5 bases). Germline V CDR1 and CDR2: GTSNPN, SVGIG (reference sequence). This CDR3 has 13 amino acids. Trimming removed 1 base at V and 10 bases at J, with 15 bases between. The CDR3 DNA follows: TGTGCCTGGAGTGGGCAGGGCCTTTCCCCGCAGTATTTT. It specifies CAWSGQGLSPQYF.

V and J are TRBV6-6 and TRBJ2-4; TRBD1 matches at 7 bases. Trimming removed 8 bases from V and 0 bases from J; junction bases left unmatched: 7. The CDR3 totals 15 residues. The germline gives CDR1 MNHNY, CDR2 SVGAGI (reference sequence). CDR3 sequence reads: CASQGGAGAKNIQYF. The CDR3 region has the DNA TGTGCCAGCCAAGGGGGCGCAGGAGCCAAAAACATTCAGTACTTC.

The chain combines TRBV7-2 with TRBJ2-1; D possibly corresponds to TRBD1 (5 bases). The CDR3 extends over 15 amino acids. Germline CDR1 reads SGHTA; CDR2 reads FQGNSA. The V end was cut by 2 bases, the J end by 3 bases, with 11 bases between. Written as DNA, the CDR3 is TGTGCCAGCAGCTTACAGGGCCCGCTCTACAATGAGCAGTTCTTC. This sequence encodes CASSLQGPLYNEQFF.

The chain uses TRBV2 and TRBJ2-1, with 15 bases lining up with TRBD2. CDR3 length: 18 amino acids. V shed 5 bases, J shed 5 bases, and the junction held 10 bases outside the gene matches. Germline CDR1 SNHLY, CDR2 FYNNEI. CDR3 DNA sequence: TGTGCCAGCAGTCGTGGACTAGCGGGAGGGCTTAACCACAATGAGCAGTTCTTC. It translates to CASSRGLAGGLNHNEQFF.

A single count supports this clone. This sequence joins TRBV30 and TRBJ2-7; D might be TRBD1 (6 bases). The V gene's germline CDR1 is GTSNPN and CDR2 SVGIG (reference sequence). With 2 bases removed from V and 1 base from J, the gap between germline ends came to 15 bases. This CDR3 is 15 amino acids long. The CDR3 region has the DNA TGTGCCTGGAGTATCGGGACAAGCACTTCCTACGAGCAGTACTTC. Protein sequence: CAWSIGTSTSYEQYF.

The chain combines TRBV7-2 with TRBJ2-3; D may be TRBD1 (5 bases). Germline V gene lookup returns CDR1 SGHTA and CDR2 FQGNSA. With 6 bases removed from V and 6 bases from J, the gap between germline ends came to 16 bases. This CDR3 is 14 amino acids long. In DNA form, the CDR3 reads TGTGCCAGCAGTTCTAATAGGGGTGCTGATACGCAGTATTTT. Residues: CASSSNRGADTQYF. The full variable domain, in which reference TRBV7-2 and TRBJ2-3 provide the parts outside the CDR3, is GAGVSQSPSNKVTEKGKDVELRCDPISGHTALYWYRQSLGQGLEFLIYFQGNSAPDKSGLPSDRFSAERTGGSVSTLTIQRTQQEDSAVYLCASSSNRGADTQYFGPGTRLTVL.